The clone carrying this TCR beta chain has ten or more counts. The sample comes from a study of T-cell reconstitution after alpha-beta-depleted transplantation in children. The V gene lost 1 base and the J gene lost 5 bases, with 10 bases spanning the gap. Looked up from germline, CDR1 is SGHRS and CDR2 is YFSETQ. CDR3 length: 15 residues. Unique molecular identifiers were built into the TCRbeta library. In TCRdb, the PCR reads were re-called with MiXCR into one record per CDR3 protein. The data contain 450,000 to 500,000 distinct CDR3 sequences, around 12% of them singletons. This chain connects TRBV5-1 to TRBJ1-6; no reliable D call. The receptor was isolated from a human donor who donated a stem cell graft to a child with combined immunodeficiency. Sample: PBMCs from the stem cell graft donor, taken from the stem cell graft. The CDR3 is CASSLMGKDNSPLHF. For the CDR3, the DNA is TGCGCCAGCAGCTTGATGGGGAAGGATAATTCACCCCTCCACTTT.